The clone carrying this T cell receptor beta chain came up many times. Its antigen is unknown. Samples came from axillary lymph nodes draining the breast cancer. The data were obtained in a study of breast tumors, draining lymph nodes, adjacent tissues. Study-level points and caveats: Tumor T cell lymph node origin was a supported hypothesis, not proven. Compared with basal-like, luminal-like tumors shared significantly more repertoire with nontumor tissue.

This CDR3 contains 14 residues. Germline assignment: CDR1 MNHNS and CDR2 SASEGT. Trimming removed 1 base at V and 8 bases at J, with 11 bases between. TCRdb independently ran MiXCR on the multiplex PCR reads; one entry per CDR3 protein. The sample contains approximately 200,000 distinct CDR3 sequences, 30% to 40% of which appear only once. The sequence derives from a female donor with breast cancer. Some clones in this sample may be carry-over from other donors' samples. The chain carries TRBV6-1 and TRBJ1-4; D gene uncertain. Specimen: axillary lymph node tissue. CDR3 in amino acids: CASSEGRLWEKLFF. CDR3 nucleotide sequence: TGTGCCAGCAGTGAAGGGAGGCTTTGGGAAAAACTGTTTTTT.